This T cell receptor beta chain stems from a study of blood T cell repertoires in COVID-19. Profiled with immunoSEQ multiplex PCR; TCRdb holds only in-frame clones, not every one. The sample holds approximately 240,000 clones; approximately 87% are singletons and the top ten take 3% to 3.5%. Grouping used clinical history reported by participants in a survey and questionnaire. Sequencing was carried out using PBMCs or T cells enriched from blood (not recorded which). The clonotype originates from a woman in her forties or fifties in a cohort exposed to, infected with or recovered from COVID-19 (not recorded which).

The CDR3, as DNA: TGTGCCGGAAACGGACTAGCGGACTCCACAGATACGCAGTATTTT. Its translation: CAGNGLADSTDTQYF. V is TRBV2 and J is TRBJ2-3, with 10 positions matching TRBD2. The ends lost 11 bases at V and 2 bases at J; junction bases unmatched: 10. The CDR3 is 15 amino acids. The germline V gene has CDR1 SNHLY and CDR2 FYNNEI. The variable domain in full, with the rest retrieved from reference TRBV2 and TRBJ2-3, is EPEVTQTPSHQVTQMGQEVILRCVPISNHLYFYWYRQILGQKVEFLVSFYNNEISEKSEIFDDQFSVERPDGSNFTLKIRSTKLEDSAMYFCAGNGLADSTDTQYFGPGTRLTVL.